Listed below are T cell receptor beta chains from one sample, sequenced in a study of shared clonotypes between healthy human individuals. Sequencing used immunoSEQ multiplex PCR; TCRdb keeps in-frame clones, though not all of them. This table has fewer than 550,000 clones, over 75% appearing once. Sequences were obtained from PBMCs. These receptors were collected from a woman in her thirties or forties in good health. Some clones in this sample may be carry-over from other donors' samples. Both conserved end residues are part of each CDR3. The D gene is left open where the match is weak. Clone size is stated in some rows and not others, as once, few, many or a class when expanded.

-	-	TRBV4-2	TRBJ2-7	TGTGCCAGCAGCCAAGAAGGTTTGAGCAACGAGCAGTACTTC	CASSQEGLSNEQYF
-	-	TRBV4-3	TRBJ2-7	TGCGCCAGCAGCCAAGACCGACTCTCCTACGAGCAGTACTTC	CASSQDRLSYEQYF
many	-	TRBV18	TRBJ2-5	TGTGCCAGCTCAGGCGGGACAGTACAAGAGACCCAGTACTTC	CASSGGTVQETQYF
few	-	TRBV28	TRBJ1-1	TGTGCCAGCAGTTTTTTTAAAGGATTGAACACTGAAGCTTTCTTT	CASSFFKGLNTEAFF
-	-	TRBV28	TRBJ1-3	TGTGCCAGCAGTCGCATCCGGCGTTCCGGAAACACCATATATTTT	CASSRIRRSGNTIYF
-	TRBD1	TRBV28	TRBJ1-5	TGTGCCAGCAGGCACGACAGGGGCGGCAATCAGCCCCAGCATTTT	CASRHDRGGNQPQHF
-	TRBD2	TRBV6-5	TRBJ2-7	TGTGCCAGCAGCGCGACTAGCGGAAGCTCCTACGAGCAGTACTTC	CASSATSGSSYEQYF
-	TRBD1	TRBV19	TRBJ1-5	TGTGCCAGTAGTATAGTAAATTGGCGCCAGGGGGCGAGTAGGAGCAATCAGCCCCAGCATTTT	CASSIVNWRQGASRSNQPQHF
-	TRBD2	TRBV6-1	TRBJ2-3	TGTGCCAGCAGTGAGATTCTAGCGGGCACATATACGCAGTATTTT	CASSEILAGTYTQYF
-	-	TRBV14	TRBJ2-5	TGTGCCAGCAGCTCCGGGACTGATCGGGCCCAGTACTTC	CASSSGTDRAQYF
few	-	TRBV7-9	TRBJ1-4	TGTGCCAGCAGCTTAGGGACATCTAATGAAAAACTGTTTTTT	CASSLGTSNEKLFF
once	-	TRBV11-2	TRBJ2-7	TGTGCCAGCAGCTTAACTCGCTACGAGCAGTACTTC	CASSLTRYEQYF
-	TRBD1	TRBV5-1	TRBJ2-5	TGCGCCAGCAGCCCCCTGGCAGGGGGAGACGAGACCCAGTACTTC	CASSPLAGGDETQYF
-	-	TRBV6-5	TRBJ2-3	TGTGCCAGCAGTTACTCGAAATATTATACGCAGTATTTT	CASSYSKYYTQYF
-	-	TRBV27	TRBJ2-5	TGTGCCAGCAGCCAAGGGACCCATGGGACCTACCAAGAGACCCAGTACTTC	CASSQGTHGTYQETQYF
-	-	TRBV20-1	TRBJ2-7	TGCAGTGCCTCTAACTATTACGAGCAGTACTTC	CSASNYYEQYF
-	-	TRBV2	TRBJ1-1	TGTGCCAGCAGTACTGGGGGGATGAACACTGAAGCTTTCTTT	CASSTGGMNTEAFF
-	-	TRBV9	TRBJ1-3	TGTGCCAGCAGCGAACAGGACTACTCTGGAAACACCATATATTTT	CASSEQDYSGNTIYF
-	TRBD2	TRBV4-3	TRBJ2-2	TGCGCCAGCAGCCAAGTTAGCGGGAGAGGCACCGGGGAGCTGTTTTTT	CASSQVSGRGTGELFF
few	-	TRBV19	TRBJ2-7	TGTGCCAGTAGTATCCGTCTAGGGACCTACGAGCAGTACTTC	CASSIRLGTYEQYF
-	-	TRBV29-1	TRBJ1-1	TGCAGCGTTGAGAGGGGTTCGGGGGCTTTCTTT	CSVERGSGAFF
-	TRBD1	TRBV27	TRBJ1-2	TGTGCCAGCAGCCAGACAGGGTCGAGCTACACCTTC	CASSQTGSSYTF